This TCR beta chain was retrieved from a study of blood T cell repertoires in COVID-19. Using immunoSEQ multiplex PCR, the repertoire was profiled, and TCRdb retains in-frame clones only, with some absent. The table records roughly 250,000 clones, 80% to 90% of them present only once. This CDR3 region has 15 residues. CDR1 and CDR2 from the germline V gene are SGHDT and YYEEEE. V was pared by 4 bases and J by 4 bases, with 15 bases between. The source material was peripheral blood. The clonotype comes from a man aged 30 to 39 with acute or convalescent COVID-19. V and J are TRBV5-6 and TRBJ1-3; D may be TRBD1 (5 bases). The CDR3, as DNA: TGTGCCAGCAGCCTTCGGGGGTCCGGCGGAAACACCATATATTTT. Its protein product is CASSLRGSGGNTIYF.